The 32 T cell receptor beta chains presented below share a single source sample, sequenced in a study of shared clonotypes between healthy human individuals. The naive CD8 subset, CD45RO-negative cells positively selected for CCR7, excluded terminally differentiated effector memory CD45RA+ cells. Profiled with immunoSEQ multiplex PCR; TCRdb holds only in-frame clones, not every one. This table has nearly 600,000 clones, about 95% appearing once. The source material was naive CD8+ T cells sorted from blood. The receptors here all came from a woman aged 25 to 39 in good health.

This chain uses TRBV2 with TRBJ1-1, with D maybe TRBD1 (6 bases). Trimming took 10 bases from V and 2 from J, leaving 14 bases between them. Germline V gene sequence: CDR1 SNHLY, CDR2 FYNNEI. The CDR3 is made up of 13 amino acids. CDR3 nucleotides: TGTGCCATCGAGGGACACCTTAACACTGAAGCTTTCTTT. Translating gives CAIEGHLNTEAFF.

To note about this clone: Other DNA sequences in this sample translate to the same CDR3. The J gene is TRBJ2-7, the V gene TRBV28, with 9 nucleotides matching TRBD2. Unmatched junction bases numbered 1, after V lost 3 bases and J lost 1 base. The CDR3 sequence is 14 residues long. CDR1 and CDR2 (germline): MDHEN, SYDVKM. The CDR3 nucleotides are TGTGCCAGCAGTTTTCTAGCGGGATCCTACGAGCAGTACTTC. Encoded protein: CASSFLAGSYEQYF.

V gene TRBV6-1 combines with J gene TRBJ1-2; D is perhaps TRBD1 (5 bases). This CDR3 spans 14 amino acids. Looked up from germline, CDR1 is MNHNS and CDR2 is SASEGT. The V end lost 0 bases, the J end lost 4 bases, and 9 bases lay between the germline ends. The CDR3 sequence is CASSEALGLYGYTF. CDR3 bases: TGTGCCAGCAGTGAAGCGCTGGGACTCTATGGCTACACCTTC.

The V and J genes are TRBV6-1 and TRBJ2-5; no firm D call. The V gene's germline CDR1 is MNHNS and CDR2 SASEGT. There are 13 residues in the CDR3. V lost 8 bases and J lost 7, with 17 bases in between. Here the CDR3 DNA reads TGTGCCAGCCGGGCCAACCTGATGGCGACCCAGTACTTC. Encoded protein: CASRANLMATQYF.

V is TRBV5-4 and J is TRBJ2-3; no definite D call. The CDR3 is made up of 14 amino acids. V dropped 0 bases and J dropped 0 bases, with 5 bases sitting between them. Germline CDR1 reads SGHNT; CDR2 reads YYREEE (reference sequence). The DNA for the CDR3 is TGTGCCAGCAGCTTGGGAGGCAGCACAGATACGCAGTATTTT. This translates into CASSLGGSTDTQYF.

The chain employs TRBV4-1 and TRBJ2-3; no clear D gene. The CDR3 totals 15 residues. V lost 3 bases, J lost 2 bases, and 12 bases lay in between. In germline, CDR1 is MGHRA, CDR2 YSYEKL. The CDR3: CASSQDRRHTDTQYF. In DNA form, the CDR3 reads TGCGCCAGCAGCCAGGACCGTCGGCACACAGATACGCAGTATTTT.

This chain uses TRBV10-2 with TRBJ2-1; D possibly corresponds to TRBD2 (5 bases). This CDR3 spans 12 amino acids. Per the germline V gene, CDR1 is WSHSY and CDR2 is SAAADI. Trimming pared 6 bases from V and 4 bases from J, leaving 7 bases between. CDR3 sequence (DNA): TGCGCCAGCAGGGGGAGTTACAATGAGCAGTTCTTC. Its translation: CASRGSYNEQFF.

This chain joins TRBV2 and TRBJ2-3, with 8 bases lining up with TRBD2. Looked up from germline, CDR1 is SNHLY and CDR2 is FYNNEI. Trimming took 4 bases from V and 0 from J; bases not matched to a gene: 6. The CDR3 covers 16 residues. CDR3 sequence reads: CASSAGTRTSTDTQYF. CDR3 DNA sequence: TGTGCCAGCAGTGCTGGGACTAGAACTAGCACAGATACGCAGTATTTT.

The chain joins TRBV28 to TRBJ2-1; 7 positions match TRBD2. J lost 8 bases, V lost 3 bases, and 13 bases had no gene match. Germline CDR1 is MDHEN and CDR2 is SYDVKM. The CDR3 totals 16 residues. The CDR3 DNA sequence: TGTGCCAGCAGTTTTCCTAGCGGACCCATGGGGGATGAGCAGTTCTTC. Protein product: CASSFPSGPMGDEQFF.

This clone is a singleton in its sample. The chain has TRBV5-1 and TRBJ2-7; 8 positions agree with TRBD2. The ends lost 5 bases at V and 4 bases at J; junction bases unmatched: 5. This CDR3 region has 13 residues. Germline V gene lookup returns CDR1 SGHRS and CDR2 YFSETQ. CDR3 amino acids: CASRSSGTYEQYF. In DNA form, the CDR3 reads TGCGCCAGCAGAAGTAGCGGGACTTACGAGCAGTACTTC.

Only one count was recorded for this clone. The chain is built from TRBV19 and TRBJ2-2, with D unclear. The CDR3 is 16 amino acids. The V end lost 4 bases, the J end lost 4 bases, and 16 bases lay between the germline ends. Germline-derived CDR1 and CDR2 are LNHDA and SQIVND (reference sequence). Here the CDR3 DNA reads TGTGCCAGTAGTACCCGACTTGGCTTTGGCACCGGGGAGCTGTTTTTT. Its translation: CASSTRLGFGTGELFF.

A remark on this clone: Other nucleotide sequences from this sample produce the same CDR3. The rearrangement uses TRBV15 and TRBJ2-1; D unclear. Per germline, CDR1 LNHNV and CDR2 YYDKDF (reference sequence). V dropped 5 bases and J dropped 4 bases, with 6 bases sitting between them. The CDR3 has 12 amino acids. The CDR3 reads CATSDGYNEQFF. The CDR3 DNA is TGTGCCACCAGCGACGGATACAATGAGCAGTTCTTC. The complete variable domain, with remaining parts taken from reference TRBV15 and TRBJ2-1, reads DAMVIQNPRYQVTQFGKPVTLSCSQTLNHNVMYWYQQKSSQAPKLLFHYYDKDFNNEADTPDNFQSRRPNTSFCFLDIRSPGLGDTAMYLCATSDGYNEQFFGPGTRLTVL.

A note on this clone: Within the sample, other DNA sequences also encode this same CDR3. The V gene is TRBV11-2, the J gene TRBJ2-1; the D is unclear. The CDR3 sequence is 12 residues long. Trimming shortened V by 7 bases and J by 7 bases, and 11 bases separated the two germline ends. Germline-derived CDR1 and CDR2 are SGHAT and FQNNGV. CDR3 DNA sequence: TGTGCCAGCACCACATTCTATAATGAGCAGTTCTTC. Protein sequence: CASTTFYNEQFF.

The chain carries TRBV19 and TRBJ2-5; the D is unclear. The germline V gene has CDR1 LNHDA and CDR2 SQIVND (reference sequence). Trimming removed 0 bases at V and 5 bases at J, with 13 bases between. This CDR3 has 15 residues. The CDR3 here is CASSIDARAWETQYF. In nucleotides, the CDR3 is TGTGCCAGTAGTATAGATGCTAGGGCCTGGGAGACCCAGTACTTC.

There are a few counts of this clone. This CDR3 reads CSVEGDGNTEAFF. CDR3 DNA: TGCAGCGTTGAAGGGGACGGGAACACTGAAGCTTTCTTT. The rearrangement uses TRBV29-1 and TRBJ1-1; possible D gene TRBD1, 5 bases. V shed 1 base and J shed 1 base, with 7 bases lying between them. The germline CDR1 and CDR2 sequences are SQVTM and ANQGSEA. The CDR3 totals 13 residues.

The chain is built from TRBV2 and TRBJ2-5; D possibly uses TRBD1 or TRBD2 (6 bases each). Trimming cost V 4 bases and J 2 bases, with 20 bases left between them. Germline CDR1 SNHLY, CDR2 FYNNEI. CDR3 length equals 17 residues. CDR3 nucleotide sequence: TGTGCCAGCAGTGCCCCTGGGGGGCTAGCGCCTCAAGAGACCCAGTACTTC. It specifies CASSAPGGLAPQETQYF.

The chain links TRBV6-1 to TRBJ2-7, with 8 bases fitting TRBD2. The V gene's germline CDR1 is MNHNS and CDR2 SASEGT. The CDR3 loop spans 20 amino acids. Germline trimming cut 4 bases from V and 0 bases from J; bases unmatched to any gene: 20. DNA for the CDR3: TGTGCCAGCAGTGTACGTACCGGGACTAGGAGGCCTAGGAGCTCCTACGAGCAGTACTTC. Encoded protein: CASSVRTGTRRPRSSYEQYF.

The rearrangement uses TRBV5-4 and TRBJ1-1; possibly TRBD1 for D (5 bases). From germline, CDR1 is SGHNT and CDR2 YYREEE (reference sequence). CDR3 length: 14 residues. V shed 4 bases and J shed 1 base, with 11 bases lying between them. The CDR3 here is CASSSEDRNTEAFF. The CDR3 DNA reads as TGTGCCAGCAGCAGCGAAGACAGGAACACTGAAGCTTTCTTT.

The V gene is TRBV2, the J gene TRBJ1-5; D gene ambiguous. Trimming cost V 0 bases and J 4 bases, with 7 bases left between them. This CDR3 is 14 amino acids long. Germline V gene data show CDR1 as SNHLY and CDR2 as FYNNEI. CDR3 DNA sequence: TGTGCCAGCAGTGAAGCGGGTAGGAATCAGCCCCAGCATTTT. Translated, it gives CASSEAGRNQPQHF.

This chain connects TRBV27 to TRBJ2-2, with a tentative D call TRBD2 (5 bases). This CDR3 is 13 amino acids long. The germline CDR1 and CDR2 sequences are MNHEY and SMNVEV (reference sequence). This CDR3 reads CAARRGYTGELFF. CDR3 bases: TGTGCAGCACGACGGGGATACACCGGGGAGCTGTTTTTT.

In the case of this clone: This specimen includes other DNA sequences encoding the same CDR3. This sequence joins TRBV27 and TRBJ2-6, with D unclear. Germline V gene sequence: CDR1 MNHEY, CDR2 SMNVEV (reference sequence). Deletions cut 4 bases from V and 0 bases from J, with 4 bases between. The CDR3 runs 14 residues. CDR3 nucleotide sequence: TGTGCCAGCAGTTCCCTCTCTGGGGCCAACGTCCTGACTTTC. It is translated as CASSSLSGANVLTF.

In DNA form, the CDR3 reads TGTGCCAGCAGCAAAAGCGGGGTACGGATCTTGTACCAAGAGACCCAGTACTTC. Protein sequence: CASSKSGVRILYQETQYF. The V and J genes are TRBV7-2 and TRBJ2-5, with 7 bases identical to TRBD2. The length of the CDR3 is 18 residues. Germline-derived CDR1 and CDR2 are SGHTA and FQGNSA. J was trimmed by 0 bases and V by 5 bases; bases with no gene match: 15.

DNA for the CDR3: TGTGCCAGCAGTTTAATAAGTACTAATCAGCCCCAGCATTTT. It codes for CASSLISTNQPQHF. The chain is built from TRBV28 and TRBJ1-5; no clear D gene. Trimming removed 2 bases from V and 4 bases from J, with 9 bases in between. CDR3 length: 14 amino acids. Germline loops: CDR1 MDHEN, CDR2 SYDVKM.

The chain recombines TRBV27 with TRBJ2-1, with D unclear. Between the trimmed V and J ends, which lost 2 bases and 5 bases, there was a span of 10 bases. CDR3 size: 14 residues. Per the germline V gene, CDR1 is MNHEY and CDR2 is SMNVEV (reference sequence). The CDR3 sequence is CASSLAMSNNEQFF. The CDR3 coding sequence is TGTGCCAGCAGTTTAGCGATGTCGAACAATGAGCAGTTCTTC.

The genes are TRBV27 and TRBJ1-6; TRBD1 is a possible D gene (5 bases). V was cut by 5 bases and J by 1 base, with 9 bases left in between. This CDR3 has 15 amino acids. Germline CDR1 and CDR2: MNHEY and SMNVEV (reference sequence). The CDR3: CASSPDSSYNSPLHF. Here the CDR3 DNA reads TGTGCCAGCAGTCCAGACAGTTCCTATAATTCACCCCTCCACTTT.

This clone was observed a single time. The chain recombines TRBV27 with TRBJ2-7; D is perhaps TRBD2 (5 bases). Germline V gives CDR1 MNHEY, CDR2 SMNVEV (reference sequence). Trimming removed 0 bases at V and 1 base at J, with 16 bases between. The CDR3 is made up of 17 amino acids. CDR3 nucleotides: TGTGCCAGCAGTTTATCGCTCCACGGGGAAAGTTCCTACGAGCAGTACTTC. This translates into CASSLSLHGESSYEQYF.

This chain connects TRBV10-2 to TRBJ2-5, with D tentatively TRBD1 (6 bases). The germline V gene encodes CDR1 WSHSY and CDR2 SAAADI. Deletions cut 0 bases from V and 4 bases from J, with 9 bases between. The CDR3 extends over 14 amino acids. For the CDR3, the DNA is TGCGCCAGCAGTGAGTCAAGCAGGGGAGAGACCCAGTACTTC. Residues: CASSESSRGETQYF.

The chain combines TRBV5-4 with TRBJ2-6; no reliable D call. V was cut by 0 bases and J by 0 bases, with 7 bases left in between. CDR1 and CDR2 (germline): SGHNT, YYREEE (reference sequence). The CDR3 length is 16 residues. The CDR3 bases are TGTGCCAGCAGCTTGGGGCCTAGCTCTGGGGCCAACGTCCTGACTTTC. It specifies CASSLGPSSGANVLTF.

This clone was detected only once. This chain links TRBV25-1 with TRBJ2-5; 10 bases are shared with TRBD2. The V gene's germline CDR1 is MGHDK and CDR2 SYGVNS. The CDR3 sequence is 16 residues long. V gave up 2 bases and J gave up 4 bases; unmatched junction bases: 7. This CDR3 is CASSELAGVHGETQYF. The CDR3 DNA reads as TGTGCCAGCAGTGAACTAGCGGGAGTTCATGGAGAGACCCAGTACTTC.

The chain is built from TRBV25-1 and TRBJ2-3; 9 positions match TRBD1. CDR1 and CDR2 from the germline V gene are MGHDK and SYGVNS. The CDR3 spans 16 residues. V shed 4 bases, J shed 1 base, and the junction held 6 bases outside the gene matches. CDR3 sequence (DNA): TGTGCCAGCAGTGGCCGTAGGACAGGGGGCACAGATACGCAGTATTTT. Protein sequence: CASSGRRTGGTDTQYF.

The chain is built from TRBV27 and TRBJ2-5, with TRBD1 matching over 8 bases. Trimming cost V 4 bases and J 2 bases; bases outside gene matches: 6. This CDR3 has 15 amino acids. Germline CDR1 is MNHEY and CDR2 is SMNVEV (reference sequence). CDR3 nucleotide sequence: TGTGCCAGCAGTTCCGGGACAGGAGTACAAGAGACCCAGTACTTC. It codes for CASSSGTGVQETQYF.

The rearrangement uses TRBV27 and TRBJ2-1; D tentatively reads TRBD1 or TRBD2 (5 bases each). Germline V gives CDR1 MNHEY, CDR2 SMNVEV (reference sequence). The CDR3 has 18 amino acids. The V and J ends lost 3 bases and 6 bases respectively, with 24 bases between them. CDR3 amino acids: CASSFLPPGQGLFNEQFF. The CDR3 nucleotides are TGTGCCAGCAGTTTCCTCCCCCCGGGGCAGGGTTTGTTCAATGAGCAGTTCTTC.